A selection of T cell receptor beta chains follows, all from one sample in a study of cytomegalovirus exposure and HLA in healthy donors. Sequenced by immunoSEQ multiplex PCR; TCRdb stores in-frame clones only, minus some. The data contain 150,000 or so clones, about 70% of them singletons. The sample was PBMCs. The receptors originated from a man between 18 and 29 years old in good health and CMV-seronegative. CDR3s include the opening cysteine and the closing phenylalanine or tryptophan. Fields, in order: J gene, V gene, clone size, D gene, CDR3 DNA, CDR3 protein. A D gene is named only where the DNA matches it firmly. Clone size is not always given. Where it is, it says once, few, many or a class for expanded clones.

TRBJ1-3 TRBV19 . . TGTGCCAGTAGCTTCACAACATTCTCTGGAAACACCATATATTTT CASSFTTFSGNTIYF
TRBJ2-2 TRBV6-4 . TRBD1 TGTGCCAGCAGAAGGGGGCGAGACACCGGGGAGCTGTTTTTT CASRRGRDTGELFF
TRBJ2-5 TRBV7-6 . TRBD2 TGTGCCAGCAGCCGCGGACTAGCTCAAGAGACCCAGTACTTC CASSRGLAQETQYF
TRBJ2-1 TRBV7-2 . TRBD2 TGTGCCAGCCTCAGGGCTAGCGGAAACAATGAGCAGTTCTTC CASLRASGNNEQFF
TRBJ2-6 TRBV18 . . TGTGCCAGCTCACCAAGGGAGTCAGTCTCTGGGGCCAACGTCCTGACTTTC CASSPRESVSGANVLTF
TRBJ2-7 TRBV4-3 once . TGCGCCAGCAGCCAACTCGATCAGGGCGAGCAGTACTTC CASSQLDQGEQYF
TRBJ1-1 TRBV19 . TRBD1 TGTGCCAGTACCACACAGGGGATGGGGACTGAAGCTTTCTTT CASTTQGMGTEAFF
TRBJ1-2 TRBV28 . TRBD1 TGTGCCAGCAGCGTCGGGACAGTACGAAATGGCTACACCTTC CASSVGTVRNGYTF
TRBJ1-1 TRBV4-1 . . TGCGCCAGCAGCCAAGAGACAGGAGCGAACACTGAAGCTTTCTTT CASSQETGANTEAFF
TRBJ2-2 TRBV7-9 . . TGTGCCAGCAGCTTATGGAGCACCGGGGAGCTGTTTTTT CASSLWSTGELFF
TRBJ1-4 TRBV27 . . TGTGCCAGCAGTGCACAGAGATGGAATGAAAAACTGTTTTTT CASSAQRWNEKLFF
TRBJ2-2 TRBV2 . . TGTGCCAGCAGGGGGGGTGCCGGGGAGCTGTTTTTT CASRGGAGELFF
TRBJ2-6 TRBV28 . . TGTGCCAGCAGTCAGGGATATGGGGCCAACGTCCTGACTTTC CASSQGYGANVLTF
TRBJ1-6 TRBV7-9 . . TGTGCCAGCAGCTTTTACGGGATGGGGAGGGATGATTCACCCCTCCACTTT CASSFYGMGRDDSPLHF
TRBJ2-1 TRBV18 once . TGTGCCAGCTCAAAGGTCGGGGCGGGGACGGATGAGCAGTTCTTC CASSKVGAGTDEQFF
TRBJ1-3 TRBV9 . . TGTGCCAGCAGCCCCTGGACAGTTGGAAACACCATATATTTT CASSPWTVGNTIYF
TRBJ1-4 TRBV30 once TRBD1 TGTGCCTGGAGTCGCAGGGGACAGGGTCAAGAAAAACTGTTTTTT CAWSRRGQGQEKLFF
TRBJ2-3 TRBV7-8 . TRBD1 TGTGCCAGCAGCCCCGACAGGGCCCTCACAGATACGCAGTATTTT CASSPDRALTDTQYF
TRBJ1-2 TRBV4-2 few TRBD1 TGTGCCAGCAGCCCCCGGGGGACAGGCCTTTTCAACTATGGCTACACCTTC CASSPRGTGLFNYGYTF
TRBJ2-7 TRBV27 few TRBD1 TGTGCCAGCAGTCCCCAGATCCCGGGACAGCACTTCCTCTCCTACGAGCAGTACTTC CASSPQIPGQHFLSYEQYF
TRBJ1-2 TRBV25-1 . . TGTGCCAGCAGCCCCGTCCGATCGGGTGGCTACACCTTC CASSPVRSGGYTF
TRBJ2-2 TRBV19 . TRBD1 TGTGCCAGTAGTGAAAGGGACAGTAAATACGGGGAGCTGTTTTTT CASSERDSKYGELFF
TRBJ1-1 TRBV2 . TRBD1 TGTGCCAGCAGGGGAAGACAGGGAACCTCTGAAGCTTTCTTT CASRGRQGTSEAFF
TRBJ1-2 TRBV5-1 . TRBD1 TGCGCCAGCAGCTTTTTGGGACAGGAGAACTATGGCTACACCTTC CASSFLGQENYGYTF
TRBJ1-6 TRBV28 . TRBD1 TGTGCCAGCAGTCCGGGGGACAGTAGCTCCTATAATTCACCCCTCCACTTT CASSPGDSSSYNSPLHF
TRBJ2-7 TRBV5-6 . TRBD1 TGTGCCAGCAGCTCCCGGGACAGGGTCAACGAGCAGTACTTC CASSSRDRVNEQYF
TRBJ1-1 TRBV4-2 . . TGTGCCAGCAGCCAAGTCGGGGGGGTTGGCACTGAAGCTTTCTTT CASSQVGGVGTEAFF
TRBJ2-5 TRBV7-9 . TRBD1 TGTGCCAGCAGCTTAGGATCCCCTTTCGGGACAGTGCGTGAGACCCAGTACTTC CASSLGSPFGTVRETQYF